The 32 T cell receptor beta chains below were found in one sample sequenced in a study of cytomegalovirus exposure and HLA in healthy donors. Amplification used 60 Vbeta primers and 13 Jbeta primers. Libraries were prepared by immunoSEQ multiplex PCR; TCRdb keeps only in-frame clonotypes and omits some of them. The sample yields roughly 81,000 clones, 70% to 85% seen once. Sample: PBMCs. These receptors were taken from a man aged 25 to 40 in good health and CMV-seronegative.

The CDR3 region has the DNA TGTGCCAGCAGCGGAGACAGGGGAACCTACAATGAGCAGTTCTTC. Its translation: CASSGDRGTYNEQFF. The chain joins TRBV11-2 to TRBJ2-1; 8 nucleotides match TRBD1. Losses at the gene ends were 5 bases for V and 2 bases for J; bases not matched to a gene: 5. CDR3 size: 15 residues. The germline gives CDR1 SGHAT, CDR2 FQNNGV.

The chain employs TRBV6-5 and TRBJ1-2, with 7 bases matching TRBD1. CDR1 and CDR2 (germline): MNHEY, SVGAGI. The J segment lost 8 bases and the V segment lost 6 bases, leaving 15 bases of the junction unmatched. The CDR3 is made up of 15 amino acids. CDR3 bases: TGTGCCAGCAGCCTCGGTTCGACAGGGAAAAGAGGCTACACCTTC. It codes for CASSLGSTGKRGYTF.

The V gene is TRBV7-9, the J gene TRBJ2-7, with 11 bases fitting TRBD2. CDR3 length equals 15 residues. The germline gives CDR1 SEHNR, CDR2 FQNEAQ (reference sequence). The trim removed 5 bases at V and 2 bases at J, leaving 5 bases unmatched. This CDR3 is CASSPGLAEPYEQYF. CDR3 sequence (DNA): TGTGCCAGCAGCCCGGGACTAGCGGAACCCTACGAGCAGTACTTC.

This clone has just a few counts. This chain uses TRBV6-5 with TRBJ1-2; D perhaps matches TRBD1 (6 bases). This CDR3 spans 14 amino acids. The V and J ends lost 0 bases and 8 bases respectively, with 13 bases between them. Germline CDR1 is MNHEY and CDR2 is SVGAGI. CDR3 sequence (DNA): TGTGCCAGCAGTTACTCCGCCGGACAGCGGGGCTACACCTTC. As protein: CASSYSAGQRGYTF.

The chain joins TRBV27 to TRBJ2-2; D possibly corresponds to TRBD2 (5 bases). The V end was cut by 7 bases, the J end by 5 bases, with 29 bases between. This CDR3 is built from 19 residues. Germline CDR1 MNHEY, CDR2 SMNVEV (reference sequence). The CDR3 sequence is CASTLRGLGGGGNTGELFF. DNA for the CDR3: TGTGCCAGCACCCTAAGAGGTCTAGGCGGAGGTGGGAATACCGGGGAGCTGTTTTTT.

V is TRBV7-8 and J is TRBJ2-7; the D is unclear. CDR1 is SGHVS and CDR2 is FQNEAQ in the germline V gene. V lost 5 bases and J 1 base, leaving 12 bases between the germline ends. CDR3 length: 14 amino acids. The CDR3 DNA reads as TGTGCCAGCAGCAGAGACACCCTTTCCTACGAGCAGTACTTC. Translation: CASSRDTLSYEQYF. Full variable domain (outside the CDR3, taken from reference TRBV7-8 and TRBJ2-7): GAGVSQSPRYKVAKRGQDVALRCDPISGHVSLFWYQQALGQGPEFLTYFQNEAQLDKSGLPSDRFFAERPEGSVSTLKIQRTQQEDSAVYLCASSRDTLSYEQYFGPGTRLTVT.

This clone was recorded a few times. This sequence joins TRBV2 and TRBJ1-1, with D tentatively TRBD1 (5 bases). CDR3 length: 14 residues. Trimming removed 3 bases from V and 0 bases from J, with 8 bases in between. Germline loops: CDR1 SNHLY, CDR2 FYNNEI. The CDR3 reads CASSDQGMNTEAFF. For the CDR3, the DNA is TGTGCCAGCAGTGATCAGGGCATGAACACTGAAGCTTTCTTT.

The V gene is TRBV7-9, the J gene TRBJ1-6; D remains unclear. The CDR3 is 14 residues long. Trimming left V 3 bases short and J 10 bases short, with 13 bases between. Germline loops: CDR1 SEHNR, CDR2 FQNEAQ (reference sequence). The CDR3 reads CASSFGIGESPLHF. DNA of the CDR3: TGTGCCAGCAGCTTCGGAATAGGAGAGTCACCCCTCCACTTT.

This chain's CDR3 is CASSYGDYYEQYF. The CDR3 DNA reads TGTGCCAGCAGTTATGGGGACTACTACGAGCAGTACTTC. The genes are TRBV6-5 and TRBJ2-7; 7 bases fit TRBD2. CDR1 and CDR2 (germline): MNHEY, SVGAGI. The CDR3 is 13 amino acids. V lost 3 bases to trimming and J lost 3 bases; unmatched junction nucleotides: 2.

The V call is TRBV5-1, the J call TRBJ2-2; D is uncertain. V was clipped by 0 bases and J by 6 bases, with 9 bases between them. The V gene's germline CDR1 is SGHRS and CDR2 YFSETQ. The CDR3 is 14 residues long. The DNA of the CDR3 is TGCGCCAGCAGCTTGGGGAGAGGTCCCGGGGAGCTGTTTTTT. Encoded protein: CASSLGRGPGELFF.

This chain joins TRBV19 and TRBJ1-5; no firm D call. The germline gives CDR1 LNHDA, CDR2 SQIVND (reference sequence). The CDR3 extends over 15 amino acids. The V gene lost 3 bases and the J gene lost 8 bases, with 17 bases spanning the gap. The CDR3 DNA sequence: TGTGCCAGTAGTATTTGGGGAGGGAAACCAGAGCCCCAGCATTTT. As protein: CASSIWGGKPEPQHF.

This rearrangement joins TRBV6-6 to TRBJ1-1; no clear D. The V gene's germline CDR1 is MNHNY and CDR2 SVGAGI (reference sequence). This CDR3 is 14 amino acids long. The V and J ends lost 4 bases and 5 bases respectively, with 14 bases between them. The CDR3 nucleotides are TGTGCCAGCAGTTCTTTAGGAGGGATGACTGAAGCTTTCTTT. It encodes CASSSLGGMTEAFF.

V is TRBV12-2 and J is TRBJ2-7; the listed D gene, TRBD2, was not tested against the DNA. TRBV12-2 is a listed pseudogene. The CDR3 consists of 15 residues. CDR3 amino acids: CASRDGLAGGRGVYF. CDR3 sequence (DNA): TGTGCAAGTCGCGATGGACTAGCGGGTGGTCGGGGTGTGTACTTC.

CDR3 region: CASSVASGATGELFF. The CDR3 nucleotides read TGTGCCAGCAGCGTTGCTAGCGGGGCCACCGGGGAGCTGTTTTTT. V is TRBV9 and J is TRBJ2-2; 9 nucleotides align to TRBD2. The CDR3 consists of 15 residues. V trimming: 2 bases; J trimming: 4 bases; junction bases outside the gene matches: 3. Germline V gene data show CDR1 as SGDLS and CDR2 as YYNGEE.

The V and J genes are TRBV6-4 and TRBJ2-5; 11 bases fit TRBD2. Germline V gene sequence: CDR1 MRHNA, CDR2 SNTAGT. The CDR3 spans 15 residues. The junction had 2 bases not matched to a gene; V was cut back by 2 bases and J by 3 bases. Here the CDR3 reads CASSDGTSGEETQYF. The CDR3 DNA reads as TGTGCCAGCAGTGACGGGACTAGCGGAGAAGAGACCCAGTACTTC.

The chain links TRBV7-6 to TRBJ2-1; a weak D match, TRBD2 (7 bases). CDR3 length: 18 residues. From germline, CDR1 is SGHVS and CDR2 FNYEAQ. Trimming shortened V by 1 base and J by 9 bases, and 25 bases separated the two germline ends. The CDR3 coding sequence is TGTGCCAGCAGCTTAGACTTACGGGGGGACCTATGGGGGGCTGAGCAGTTCTTC. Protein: CASSLDLRGDLWGAEQFF. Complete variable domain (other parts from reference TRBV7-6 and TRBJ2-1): GAGVSQSPRYKVTKRGQDVALRCDPISGHVSLYWYRQALGQGPEFLTYFNYEAQQDKSGLPNDRFSAERPEGSISTLTIQRTEQRDSAMYRCASSLDLRGDLWGAEQFFGPGTRLTVL.

This CDR3 reads CASSQQTRGGRDNEQFF. Here the CDR3 DNA reads TGCGCCAGCAGCCAACAAACCCGGGGGGGCCGGGATAATGAGCAGTTCTTC. The chain couples TRBV4-1 to TRBJ2-1, with TRBD2 identical over 8 bases. Per germline, CDR1 MGHRA and CDR2 YSYEKL. The CDR3 loop spans 17 amino acids. V lost 2 bases to trimming and J lost 7 bases; unmatched junction nucleotides: 13.

The CDR3 here is CASSVELATSSYNEQFF. CDR3 coding DNA: TGTGCCAGCAGCGTAGAGCTAGCCACGAGCTCCTACAATGAGCAGTTCTTC. The chain is built from TRBV9 and TRBJ2-1, with a possible D match to TRBD2 (5 bases). The CDR3 sequence is 17 residues long. The germline V gene has CDR1 SGDLS and CDR2 YYNGEE. V lost 0 bases and J lost 0, with 13 bases in between.

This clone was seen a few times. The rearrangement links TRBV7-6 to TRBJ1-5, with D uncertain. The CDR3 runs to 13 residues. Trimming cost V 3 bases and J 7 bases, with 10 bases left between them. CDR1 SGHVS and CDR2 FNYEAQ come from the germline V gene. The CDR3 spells CASSLAGRQPQHF. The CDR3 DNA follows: TGTGCCAGCAGCTTGGCGGGGAGGCAGCCCCAGCATTTT.

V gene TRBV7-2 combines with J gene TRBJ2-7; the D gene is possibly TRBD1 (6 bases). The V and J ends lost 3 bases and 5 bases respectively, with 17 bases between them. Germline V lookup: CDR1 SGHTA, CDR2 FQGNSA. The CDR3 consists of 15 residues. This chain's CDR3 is CASSFGAGVKNEQYF. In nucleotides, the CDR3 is TGTGCCAGCAGCTTTGGGGCAGGGGTGAAAAACGAGCAGTACTTC. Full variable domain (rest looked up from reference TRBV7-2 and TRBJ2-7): GAGVSQSPSNKVTEKGKDVELRCDPISGHTALYWYRQSLGQGLEFLIYFQGNSAPDKSGLPSDRFSAERTGGSVSTLTIQRTQQEDSAVYLCASSFGAGVKNEQYFGPGTRLTVT.

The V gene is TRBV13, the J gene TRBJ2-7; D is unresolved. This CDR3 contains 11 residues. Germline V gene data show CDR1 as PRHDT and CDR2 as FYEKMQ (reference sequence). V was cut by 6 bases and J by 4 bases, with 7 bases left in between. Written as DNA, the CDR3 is TGTGCCAGCAGTTTCGGTTACGAGCAGTACTTC. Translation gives CASSFGYEQYF.

The CDR3 coding sequence is TGTGCCAGCAGCTTAGTGGCCGGGACAGGGGGCACCCAGCATTTT. It codes for CASSLVAGTGGTQHF. The gene calls are TRBV7-8 and TRBJ1-5; 12 bases line up with TRBD1. The germline CDR1 and CDR2 sequences are SGHVS and FQNEAQ. V lost 1 base, J lost 11 bases, and 6 bases stayed unmatched. The CDR3 has 15 residues.

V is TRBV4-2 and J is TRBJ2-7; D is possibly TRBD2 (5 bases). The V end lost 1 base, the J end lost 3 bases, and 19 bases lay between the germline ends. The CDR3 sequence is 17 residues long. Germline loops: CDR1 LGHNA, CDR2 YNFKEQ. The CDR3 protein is CASSQGFLTGVNYEQYF. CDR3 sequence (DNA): TGTGCCAGCAGCCAAGGCTTCTTAACCGGGGTTAACTACGAGCAGTACTTC.

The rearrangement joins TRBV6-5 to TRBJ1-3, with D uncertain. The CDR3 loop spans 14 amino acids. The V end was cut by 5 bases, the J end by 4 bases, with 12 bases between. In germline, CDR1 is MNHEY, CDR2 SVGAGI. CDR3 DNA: TGTGCCAGCAGTCCTCGGACTTCAGGAAACACCATATATTTT. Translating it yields CASSPRTSGNTIYF.

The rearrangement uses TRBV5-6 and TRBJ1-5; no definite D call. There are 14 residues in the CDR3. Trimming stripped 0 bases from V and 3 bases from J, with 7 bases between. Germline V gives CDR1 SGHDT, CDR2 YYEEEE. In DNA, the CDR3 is TGTGCCAGCAGCTTGGGACAACTCAATCAGCCCCAGCATTTT. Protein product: CASSLGQLNQPQHF.

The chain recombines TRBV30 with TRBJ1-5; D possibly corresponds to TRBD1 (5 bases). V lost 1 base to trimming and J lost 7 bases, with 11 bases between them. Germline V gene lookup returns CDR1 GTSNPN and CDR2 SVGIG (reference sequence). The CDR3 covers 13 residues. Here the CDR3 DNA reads TGTGCCTGGAGTGACGGCGACAGACAGCCCCAGCATTTT. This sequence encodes CAWSDGDRQPQHF.

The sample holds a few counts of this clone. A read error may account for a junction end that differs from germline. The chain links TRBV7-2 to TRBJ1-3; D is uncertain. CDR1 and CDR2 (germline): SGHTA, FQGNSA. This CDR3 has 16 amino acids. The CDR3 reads CARSLEQPNSGNTIYF. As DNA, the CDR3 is TGTGCCCGCAGCTTAGAACAGCCTAACTCTGGAAACACCATATATTTT.

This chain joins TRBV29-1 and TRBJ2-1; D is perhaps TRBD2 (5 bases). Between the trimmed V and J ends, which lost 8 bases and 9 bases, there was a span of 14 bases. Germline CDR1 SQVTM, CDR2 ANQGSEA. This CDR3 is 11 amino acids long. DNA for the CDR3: TGCAGCATCTGGACTTCCCGTGAGCAGTTCTTC. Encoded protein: CSIWTSREQFF.

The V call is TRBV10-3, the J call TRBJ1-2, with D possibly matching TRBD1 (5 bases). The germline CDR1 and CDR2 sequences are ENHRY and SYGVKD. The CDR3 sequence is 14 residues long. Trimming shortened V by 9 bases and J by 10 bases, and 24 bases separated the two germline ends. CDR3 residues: CAIGAYYGYKAYTF. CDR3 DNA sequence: TGTGCCATTGGGGCGTACTATGGCTACAAGGCCTACACCTTC.

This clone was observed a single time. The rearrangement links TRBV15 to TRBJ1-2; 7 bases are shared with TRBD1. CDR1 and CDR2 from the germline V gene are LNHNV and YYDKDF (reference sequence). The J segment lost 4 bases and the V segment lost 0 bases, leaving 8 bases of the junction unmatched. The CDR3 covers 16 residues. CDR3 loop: CATSRDAPGQIYGYTF. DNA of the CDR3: TGTGCCACCAGCAGAGACGCCCCGGGACAGATCTATGGCTACACCTTC.

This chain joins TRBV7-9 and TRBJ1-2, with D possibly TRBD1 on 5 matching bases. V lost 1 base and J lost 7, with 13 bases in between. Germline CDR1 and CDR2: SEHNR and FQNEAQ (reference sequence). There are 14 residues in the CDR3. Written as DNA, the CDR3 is TGTGCCAGCAGCTTAGAGCCAGGGTCCCTTGGCTACACCTTC. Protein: CASSLEPGSLGYTF.

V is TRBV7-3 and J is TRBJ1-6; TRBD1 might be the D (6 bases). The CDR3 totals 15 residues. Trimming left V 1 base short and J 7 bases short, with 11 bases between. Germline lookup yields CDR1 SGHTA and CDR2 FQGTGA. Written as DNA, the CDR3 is TGTGCCAGCAGCTTAAGCGGGGGGGCAAATTCACCCCTCCACTTT. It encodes CASSLSGGANSPLHF. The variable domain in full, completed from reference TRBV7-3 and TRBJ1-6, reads GAGVSQTPSNKVTEKGKYVELRCDPISGHTALYWYRQSLGQGPEFLIYFQGTGAADDSGLPNDRFFAVRPEGSVSTLKIQRTERGDSAVYLCASSLSGGANSPLHFGNGTRLTVT.